This entry lists 13 T cell receptor beta chains sequenced from one sample in a study of blood T cell repertoires in COVID-19. The table came from immunoSEQ multiplex PCR; TCRdb's copy has only in-frame clones and leaves some out. The sample holds 150,000 to 200,000 clones, roughly 89% seen once. Sequencing input: peripheral blood. These TCRs come from a woman aged 60-75 years who had recovered from COVID-19.

J is TRBJ1-1 and V is TRBV2; D perhaps matches TRBD1 (6 bases). There are 14 residues in the CDR3. V dropped 7 bases and J dropped 0 bases, with 12 bases sitting between them. Germline values: CDR1 SNHLY, CDR2 FYNNEI. The CDR3 sequence is CASNQGTMNTEAFF. In nucleotides, the CDR3 is TGTGCCAGCAATCAGGGGACTATGAACACTGAAGCTTTCTTT.

V gene TRBV2 combines with J gene TRBJ1-5, with 7 bases identical to TRBD1. V dropped 4 bases and J dropped 0; count of bases not matched to a gene: 9. CDR1 is SNHLY and CDR2 is FYNNEI in the germline V gene. The CDR3 is 17 residues long. CDR3 nucleotides: TGTGCCAGCAGTGGCCCGACAGGGACGAATAGCAATCAGCCCCAGCATTTT. It codes for CASSGPTGTNSNQPQHF.

The chain links TRBV25-1 to TRBJ1-2; D gene uncertain. The CDR3 has 14 amino acids. Between the trimmed V and J ends, which lost 8 bases and 4 bases, there was a span of 17 bases. Germline CDR1 and CDR2: MGHDK and SYGVNS. CDR3 protein: CASSPAGAPYGYTF. CDR3 sequence (DNA): TGTGCCAGCTCCCCTGCCGGAGCCCCCTATGGCTACACCTTC.

This clone was observed once. The chain combines TRBV6-2 or TRBV6-3 with TRBJ1-2; TRBD1 agrees at 7 bases. The V gene end was trimmed by 5 bases and the J gene end by 4 bases; junction bases not matched to a gene: 7. Germline CDR1 reads MNHEY; CDR2 reads SVGEGT. The CDR3 length is 14 residues. The CDR3 reads CASSAGQAFYGYTF. CDR3 sequence (DNA): TGTGCCAGCAGTGCCGGACAGGCCTTCTATGGCTACACCTTC.

The chain has TRBV27 and TRBJ2-5, with D tentatively TRBD2 (6 bases). Germline CDR1 MNHEY, CDR2 SMNVEV (reference sequence). The CDR3 runs to 13 residues. V was clipped by 5 bases and J by 5 bases, with 12 bases between them. In nucleotides, the CDR3 is TGTGCCAGCAGTCCCAGACTAGAGGAGACCCAGTACTTC. Its protein is CASSPRLEETQYF.

The rearrangement joins TRBV5-1 to TRBJ2-1, with 7 bases lining up with TRBD2. Trimming removed 0 bases from V and 4 bases from J; junction bases left unmatched: 4. CDR1 and CDR2 (germline): SGHRS, YFSETQ. The CDR3 is 15 amino acids. Written as DNA, the CDR3 is TGCGCCAGCAGCTTGGATTGGGAGGGGTACAATGAGCAGTTCTTC. Translation: CASSLDWEGYNEQFF.

This clone was seen only once. The gene calls are TRBV27 and TRBJ2-2; D might be TRBD1 (6 bases). CDR3 length: 15 residues. Germline assignment: CDR1 MNHEY and CDR2 SMNVEV (reference sequence). Trimming removed 5 bases at V and 0 bases at J, with 10 bases between. In DNA, the CDR3 is TGTGCCAGCAGTCCGAGGACAGCGAACACCGGGGAGCTGTTTTTT. It codes for CASSPRTANTGELFF.

This chain uses TRBV5-1 with TRBJ2-5, with a possible D match to TRBD2 (5 bases). This CDR3 has 15 residues. The V end lost 5 bases, the J end lost 2 bases, and 16 bases lay between the germline ends. Per the germline V gene, CDR1 is SGHRS and CDR2 is YFSETQ. CDR3 amino acids: CASSFSIGEQETQYF. Here the CDR3 DNA reads TGCGCCAGCAGTTTTTCAATCGGGGAGCAAGAGACCCAGTACTTC.

This clone has just one count. This rearrangement joins TRBV7-9 to TRBJ2-1, with TRBD2 matching over 11 bases. Germline V gene sequence: CDR1 SEHNR, CDR2 FQNEAQ (reference sequence). The CDR3 is 16 amino acids. The junction had 7 bases not matched to a gene; V was cut back by 2 bases and J by 7 bases. CDR3 sequence: CASSLISGGDGNEQFF. In DNA, the CDR3 is TGTGCCAGCAGCTTAATTAGCGGGGGGGATGGAAATGAGCAGTTCTTC.

The V gene is TRBV5-1, the J gene TRBJ1-2, with 9 bases matching TRBD1. The CDR3 contains 13 residues. The V and J ends lost 4 bases and 6 bases, in that order; junction bases with no gene match: 4. The germline V gene has CDR1 SGHRS and CDR2 YFSETQ. The CDR3 bases are TGCGCCAGCAGCCGACAGGGGGAGGATGGCTACACCTTC. This gives the protein CASSRQGEDGYTF.

The chain couples TRBV7-9 to TRBJ1-6; TRBD1 matches 8 bases. The CDR3 has 15 amino acids. Germline values: CDR1 SEHNR, CDR2 FQNEAQ (reference sequence). With 3 bases clipped from V and 5 bases from J, the junction kept 3 bases outside the gene matches. CDR3 region: CASSLGQANNSPLHF. DNA for the CDR3: TGTGCCAGCAGCTTGGGACAGGCGAATAATTCACCCCTCCACTTT.

This clone was detected only a few times. The chain recombines TRBV27 with TRBJ1-6; D is possibly TRBD1 (6 bases). V gave up 5 bases and J gave up 6 bases, with 17 bases separating them. The CDR3 is made up of 16 amino acids. CDR1 is MNHEY and CDR2 is SMNVEV in the germline V gene (reference sequence). The CDR3 loop reads CASSVRGAGGNSPLHF. The CDR3 DNA is TGTGCCAGCAGTGTCAGGGGAGCTGGTGGTAATTCACCCCTCCACTTT.

The rearrangement uses TRBV30 and TRBJ2-2; D may be TRBD2 (6 bases). The germline CDR1 and CDR2 sequences are GTSNPN and SVGIG (reference sequence). The V gene lost 3 bases and the J gene lost 5 bases, with 16 bases spanning the gap. The CDR3 loop spans 15 amino acids. The DNA of the CDR3 is TGTGCCTGGAGGTTAAAGGGAGGATATACCGGGGAGCTGTTTTTT. Translating gives CAWRLKGGYTGELFF.